The rows below give T cell receptor beta chains drawn from one sample of a study of blood T cell repertoires in COVID-19. Libraries were prepared by immunoSEQ multiplex PCR; TCRdb keeps only in-frame clonotypes and omits some of them. This repertoire shows 210,000 or so clones, 88% found once; its top ten account for roughly 2.5%. The material sequenced was peripheral blood. These receptors all stem from a woman aged 55-70 years with acute or convalescent COVID-19. Both conserved end residues are part of each CDR3. D genes are given only for firm matches. Clone size is shown for a subset of rows, as once, few, many or a class of expanded clone.

j_call | clone_size | v_call | d_call | cdr3_aa | cdr3_nt
TRBJ1-2 | NA | TRBV9 | NA | CASSVGYREGGYTF | TGTGCCAGCAGCGTCGGATACAGGGAAGGGGGCTACACCTTC
TRBJ1-1 | NA | TRBV19 | TRBD1 | CASRQDRGYTEAFF | TGTGCCAGTAGACAAGACAGGGGGTACACTGAAGCTTTCTTT
TRBJ2-7 | NA | TRBV28 | NA | CASSLGGKAQYF | TGTGCCAGCAGTTTAGGAGGGAAGGCGCAGTACTTC
TRBJ1-1 | once | TRBV7-3 | NA | CASSSSRTEGAFF | TGTGCCAGCAGCTCCAGCAGGACAGAAGGGGCTTTCTTT
TRBJ1-1 | NA | TRBV27 | TRBD1 | CASRSTGGTEAFF | TGTGCCAGCAGGTCCACAGGGGGCACTGAGGCTTTCTTT
TRBJ1-1 | few | TRBV7-2 | NA | CASSLRGSGTEAFF | TGTGCCAGCAGCTTGCGCGGGAGTGGAACTGAAGCTTTCTTT
TRBJ2-5 | NA | TRBV10-1 | NA | CASRGTLDVETQYF | TGCGCCAGCAGAGGGACTTTAGACGTGGAGACCCAGTACTTC
TRBJ1-6 | few | TRBV7-9 | NA | CASSFVTGPSPLHF | TGTGCCAGCAGCTTTGTAACAGGCCCGTCACCCCTCCACTTT
TRBJ2-5 | NA | TRBV9 | TRBD2 | CASSVGKLGTSGQETQYF | TGTGCCAGCAGCGTAGGAAAGCTTGGGACTAGCGGACAAGAGACCCAGTACTTC
TRBJ2-7 | NA | TRBV6-2/TRBV6-3 | TRBD1 | CASSYSRQGSYEQYF | TGTGCCAGCAGTTACTCGAGACAGGGGTCCTACGAGCAGTACTTC
TRBJ1-1 | NA | TRBV5-1 | NA | CASSSVSMNTEAFF | TGCGCCAGCAGCTCGGTCTCTATGAACACTGAAGCTTTCTTT
TRBJ2-3 | NA | TRBV5-1 | TRBD2 | CASSPRTSGRVTDTQYF | TGCGCCAGCAGCCCGAGGACTAGCGGGAGAGTTACAGATACGCAGTATTTT
TRBJ1-1 | NA | TRBV6-5 | NA | CASSYGRETEAFF | TGTGCCAGCAGTTACGGGAGGGAGACTGAAGCTTTCTTT
TRBJ2-7 | NA | TRBV7-3 | NA | CASSPRAIPGVYYEQYF | TGTGCCAGCAGCCCTAGGGCTATTCCGGGGGTTTACTACGAGCAGTACTTC
TRBJ1-4 | NA | TRBV2 | NA | CASGSNEKLFF | TGTGCCAGCGGGAGTAATGAAAAACTGTTTTTT
TRBJ1-5 | NA | TRBV30 | NA | CAWSGRGNQPQHF | TGTGCCTGGAGTGGACGGGGCAATCAGCCCCAGCATTTT
TRBJ2-7 | NA | TRBV18 | NA | CASSPTVSPYEQYF | TGTGCCAGCTCCCCGACTGTGAGCCCCTACGAGCAGTACTTC
TRBJ1-5 | NA | TRBV6-1 | NA | CASSEARYQPQHF | TGTGCCAGCAGTGAAGCTCGGTATCAGCCCCAGCATTTT
TRBJ1-6 | few | TRBV3-1/TRBV3-2 | NA | CASSQGGGFGSSPLHF | TGTGCCAGCAGCCAAGGAGGTGGGTTTGGGAGTTCACCCCTCCACTTT
TRBJ1-2 | NA | TRBV28 | TRBD1 | CASSLRTGGYTF | TGTGCCAGCAGTCTAAGGACAGGTGGCTACACCTTC
TRBJ2-5 | few | TRBV9 | TRBD2 | CASSSPALGLAGPQETQYF | TGTGCCAGCAGCTCCCCCGCCCTGGGACTAGCGGGACCCCAAGAGACCCAGTACTTC
TRBJ2-1 | NA | TRBV15 | TRBD1 | CATSIRDRGYNEQFF | TGTGCCACCAGCATAAGGGACAGGGGGTACAATGAGCAGTTCTTC
TRBJ1-2 | NA | TRBV6-5 | TRBD1 | CASNSRGRQDVPF | TGTGCCAGCAATTCCAGGGGGAGGCAAGATGTTCCCTTC
TRBJ2-3 | NA | TRBV7-2 | TRBD1 | CASSRRDRGVGTDTQYF | TGTGCCAGCAGCCGGCGGGACAGGGGTGTAGGCACAGATACGCAGTATTTT
TRBJ1-5 | NA | TRBV6-5 | NA | CASSLQGLGQPQHF | TGTGCCAGCAGCCTACAGGGTTTAGGTCAGCCCCAGCATTTT
TRBJ2-1 | NA | TRBV20-1 | NA | CSASGGYNEQFF | TGCAGTGCTAGTGGCGGTTACAATGAGCAGTTCTTC
TRBJ1-4 | once | TRBV28 | TRBD1 | CASRPGTAFNEKLFF | TGTGCCAGCAGACCCGGGACAGCTTTTAATGAAAAACTGTTTTTT
TRBJ1-2 | NA | TRBV13 | NA | CASSLSSGGGYTF | TGTGCCAGCAGCCTTTCATCCGGAGGAGGCTACACCTTC
TRBJ1-1 | NA | TRBV4-3 | NA | CASSQERNTEAFF | TGCGCCAGCAGCCAAGAGCGGAACACTGAAGCTTTCTTT
TRBJ2-3 | NA | TRBV5-3 | TRBD2 | CARSRLAASTDTQYF | TGTGCCAGAAGTCGTCTAGCGGCTAGCACAGATACGCAGTATTTT
TRBJ1-5 | NA | TRBV7-2 | TRBD1 | CASSYFPGQGAGNQPQHF | TGTGCCAGCAGCTATTTTCCGGGACAGGGGGCTGGCAATCAGCCCCAGCATTTT
TRBJ2-2 | NA | TRBV7-2 | NA | CASSSDSNTGELFF | TGTGCCAGCAGCTCTGACTCGAACACCGGGGAGCTGTTTTTT
TRBJ1-1 | NA | TRBV19 | NA | CASHRADINTEAFF | TGTGCCAGTCACAGGGCAGACATAAACACTGAAGCTTTCTTT
TRBJ2-3 | NA | TRBV10-3 | NA | CAISPGTLSTDTQYF | TGTGCCATCAGTCCCGGGACACTAAGCACAGATACGCAGTATTTT
TRBJ1-2 | NA | TRBV14 | TRBD1 | CASSQPGQGATSYGYTF | TGTGCCAGCAGCCAGCCGGGACAGGGGGCGACCTCCTATGGCTACACCTTC
TRBJ1-3 | NA | TRBV19 | TRBD1 | CASSQGQSSGNTIYF | TGTGCCAGTAGCCAGGGACAGTCCTCTGGAAACACCATATATTTT
TRBJ2-3 | NA | TRBV4-1 | NA | CASRSIPGTDTQYF | TGCGCCAGCAGGTCCATACCGGGCACAGATACGCAGTATTTT
TRBJ2-7 | NA | TRBV6-5 | NA | CASSYDSEQYF | TGTGCCAGCAGTTACGACAGCGAGCAGTACTTC
TRBJ1-1 | NA | TRBV27 | NA | CASSPRVNTEAFF | TGTGCCAGCAGTCCTAGAGTGAACACTGAAGCTTTCTTT
TRBJ2-1 | NA | TRBV7-9 | TRBD1 | CASSLAGGNYNEQFF | TGTGCCAGCAGCTTAGCAGGGGGCAACTACAATGAGCAGTTCTTC
TRBJ2-5 | NA | TRBV5-4 | TRBD2 | CASSLQRGGQETQYF | TGTGCCAGCAGCTTGCAGCGGGGGGGCCAAGAGACCCAGTACTTC
TRBJ2-7 | once | TRBV23-1 | TRBD1 | CASSQWDSGCNSYEQYF | TGCGCCAGCAGTCAATGGGACAGTGGTTGTAACTCCTACGAGCAGTACTTC
TRBJ1-4 | NA | TRBV21-1 | NA | CASSKALEKLFF | TGTGCCAGCAGCAAAGCCCTGGAGAAACTGTTTTTT
TRBJ1-5 | once | TRBV6-5 | NA | CASTATREHNQPQHF | TGTGCCAGCACCGCGACACGGGAGCACAATCAGCCCCAGCATTTT
TRBJ2-1 | NA | TRBV5-1 | TRBD2 | CASSLIAGNNEQFF | TGCGCCAGCAGCTTGATAGCGGGAAACAATGAGCAGTTCTTC
TRBJ1-6 | NA | TRBV6-5 | NA | CASSQVDYNSPLHF | TGTGCCAGCAGTCAGGTCGACTATAATTCACCCCTCCACTTT
TRBJ1-4 | NA | TRBV5-6 | NA | CASSLDTGLRNEKLFF | TGTGCCAGCAGCTTGGATACAGGCTTACGAAATGAAAAACTGTTTTTT
TRBJ2-1 | once | TRBV6-2/TRBV6-3 | TRBD2 | CASSYPSGLSYNEQFF | TGTGCCAGCAGTTATCCTAGCGGCCTCTCCTACAATGAGCAGTTCTTC
TRBJ1-5 | NA | TRBV23-1 | TRBD1 | CASSTRDRGQNQPQHF | TGCGCCAGCAGTACCCGGGACAGGGGGCAAAATCAGCCCCAGCATTTT
TRBJ1-1 | NA | TRBV13 | TRBD1 | CASSPRFLGTGNTEAFF | TGTGCCAGCAGCCCCCGTTTTTTGGGGACAGGCAACACTGAAGCTTTCTTT
TRBJ2-5 | NA | TRBV5-1 | NA | CASSFDSQETQYF | TGCGCCAGCAGCTTTGACAGCCAAGAGACCCAGTACTTC
TRBJ1-2 | NA | TRBV6-5 | TRBD1 | CASSTGTGGNGYTF | TGTGCCAGCAGTACCGGGACAGGGGGCAACGGCTACACCTTC
TRBJ1-6 | NA | TRBV6-2/TRBV6-3 | NA | CASSYPPGQTNSPLHF | TGTGCCAGCAGTTACCCCCCCGGACAGACGAATTCACCCCTCCACTTT
TRBJ2-3 | NA | TRBV28 | NA | CATQGWHTQYF | TGTGCCACTCAGGGTTGGCATACGCAGTATTTT
TRBJ1-2 | NA | TRBV12-3/TRBV12-4 | NA | CASSLEFYGYTF | TGTGCCAGCAGTTTGGAGTTCTATGGCTACACCTTC
TRBJ2-5 | NA | TRBV24-1 | TRBD1 | CATSDPGQGVETQYF | TGTGCCACCAGTGACCCCGGACAGGGAGTGGAGACCCAGTACTTC
TRBJ1-5 | NA | TRBV18 | NA | CASGPTFSNQPQHF | TGTGCCAGCGGGCCGACATTTAGCAATCAGCCCCAGCATTTT